The rows below give T cell receptor beta chains drawn from one sample of a study of spatial heterogeneity in lung cancer. TCRdb re-analysed the 5' RACE reads in MiXCR, keeping a single row per CDR3 protein. The sample holds over 10,000 distinct CDR3 sequences, 4.5% to 6% seen once. Sequenced material: lung tumor tissue, taken at surgery. These receptor sequences come from a female donor with early-stage non-small cell lung cancer. Each CDR3 is given with its conserved first and last residue. The D gene is left open where the match is weak. Size tells how often a clone was seen (once, few, many) or the class of an expanded clone, and some rows leave it out.

D gene,clone size,V gene,J gene,CDR3 protein,CDR3 DNA
TRBD1,many,TRBV5-6,TRBJ1-5,CASSLWTGTGGNQPQHF,TGTGCCAGCAGCTTGTGGACAGGGACCGGGGGCAATCAGCCCCAGCATTTT
.,many,TRBV12-3/TRBV12-4,TRBJ2-1,CASSLGTPPSEQFF,TGTGCCAGCAGTTTAGGGACGCCTCCGAGTGAGCAGTTCTTC
.,many,TRBV5-1,TRBJ2-2,CASSLNGGPTGELFF,TGCGCCAGCAGTCTGAATGGTGGCCCCACCGGGGAGCTGTTTTTT
TRBD2,once,TRBV27,TRBJ2-2,CASSLTSGNAGELFF,TGTGCCAGCAGTCTGACTAGCGGGAATGCCGGGGAGCTGTTTTTT
.,many,TRBV2,TRBJ1-5,CASSPRINQPQHF,TGTGCCAGCAGTCCCAGGATAAACCAGCCCCAGCATTTT
.,many,TRBV13,TRBJ2-7,CASSLDGDHSYEQYF,TGTGCCAGCAGCTTAGATGGTGACCACTCCTACGAGCAGTACTTC
.,many,TRBV27,TRBJ2-7,CASSLSGRTYEQYF,TGTGCCAGCAGTTTGTCAGGGCGGACCTACGAGCAGTACTTC
.,medium-sized,TRBV3-1,TRBJ2-7,CASSQSYSGEQYF,TGTGCCAGCAGCCAATCCTACTCAGGCGAGCAGTACTTC
.,many,TRBV20-1,TRBJ1-1,CSARVRRANTEAFF,TGCAGTGCTAGAGTCCGACGGGCCAACACTGAAGCTTTCTTT
TRBD1,medium-sized,TRBV12-3/TRBV12-4,TRBJ1-2,CASSLSSKGTGGYTF,TGTGCCAGCAGCCTTTCCTCCAAGGGGACAGGAGGCTACACCTTC
TRBD2,many,TRBV11-2,TRBJ2-7,CASSPFSAGGQNEQYF,TGTGCCAGCAGCCCGTTCTCAGCGGGGGGGCAGAACGAGCAGTACTTC
.,many,TRBV7-2,TRBJ2-6,CASSTPQGKANVLTF,TGTGCCAGCAGCACACCCCAGGGGAAGGCCAACGTCCTGACTTTC
.,medium-sized,TRBV24-1,TRBJ2-5,CATSDFGGDETQYF,TGTGCCACCAGTGATTTCGGAGGGGATGAGACCCAGTACTTC
.,many,TRBV5-1,TRBJ2-2,CASSLGQNTGELFF,TGCGCCAGCAGCTTGGGGCAGAACACCGGGGAGCTGTTTTTT
TRBD1,many,TRBV15,TRBJ2-4,CATSLRTGVAKNIQYF,TGTGCCACCAGCTTACGAACAGGGGTAGCCAAAAACATTCAGTACTTC
.,many,TRBV6-2/TRBV6-3,TRBJ2-1,CASSSGLGEQFF,TGTGCCAGCAGCTCAGGGTTGGGGGAGCAGTTCTTC
.,many,TRBV5-1,TRBJ2-2,CASSSLGDTGELFF,TGCGCCAGCAGCTCCCTGGGGGACACCGGGGAGCTGTTTTTT
.,.,TRBV28,TRBJ2-3,CASSSSGSTDTQYF,TGTGCCAGCAGTTCCAGCGGGAGCACAGATACGCAGTATTTT
.,many,TRBV12-3/TRBV12-4,TRBJ1-2,CASKPDSYEGYTF,TGTGCCAGCAAGCCCGACAGTTATGAGGGCTACACCTTC
.,many,TRBV5-5,TRBJ1-6,CASSRRNVDSPLHF,TGTGCCAGCAGCCGCAGGAACGTGGATTCACCCCTCCACTTT
.,many,TRBV5-1,TRBJ2-4,CASSSGQLGAKNIQYF,TGCGCCAGCAGCTCGGGGCAACTGGGAGCCAAAAACATTCAGTACTTC
.,many,TRBV29-1,TRBJ2-1,CSVEGVSGAYNEQFF,TGCAGCGTTGAAGGGGTTAGCGGTGCCTACAATGAGCAGTTCTTC
.,many,TRBV27,TRBJ1-5,CASSWRGISQPQHF,TGTGCCAGCAGTTGGAGGGGGATAAGCCAGCCCCAGCATTTT
.,many,TRBV10-2,TRBJ1-1,CASSQRESKAFF,TGCGCCAGCAGCCAAAGGGAATCAAAGGCTTTCTTT
TRBD1,many,TRBV7-9,TRBJ1-2,CASSLDVTGRFGYTF,TGTGCCAGCAGCTTAGACGTGACAGGGAGGTTTGGCTACACCTTC
.,many,TRBV19,TRBJ2-1,CASRSDSRANNEQFF,TGTGCCAGTAGGTCGGATAGTCGGGCAAACAATGAGCAGTTCTTC
.,many,TRBV5-1,TRBJ2-7,CASSSTRYEQYF,TGCGCCAGCAGCTCCACAAGGTACGAGCAGTACTTC
TRBD1,many,TRBV6-2/TRBV6-3,TRBJ1-5,CASRDLLDRGRLQPQHF,TGTGCCAGCAGGGACCTATTAGACAGGGGGCGATTACAGCCCCAGCATTTT
TRBD2,many,TRBV5-5,TRBJ2-2,CASSFGRGDTGELFF,TGTGCCAGCAGCTTCGGTCGGGGGGATACCGGGGAGCTGTTTTTT
TRBD2,many,TRBV9,TRBJ2-3,CASSVAGGGWNTQYF,TGTGCCAGCAGCGTAGCGGGCGGGGGTTGGAATACGCAGTATTTT
.,many,TRBV21-1,TRBJ1-5,CASPPGGSSNQPQHF,TGTGCCAGCCCTCCGGGGGGGAGTAGCAATCAGCCCCAGCATTTT
.,many,TRBV7-2,TRBJ2-7,CASSPRGQLDEQYF,TGTGCCAGCAGCCCTAGAGGACAGTTGGACGAGCAGTACTTC
.,many,TRBV4-2,TRBJ2-3,CASSQDRQYTQYF,TGTGCCAGCAGCCAAGATCGTCAGTATACGCAGTATTTT
.,many,TRBV12-3/TRBV12-4,TRBJ2-7,CASSLGGANSYEQYF,TGTGCCAGCAGTTTGGGCGGGGCGAACTCCTACGAGCAGTACTTC
.,many,TRBV9,TRBJ2-5,CASSVRNRPQETQYF,TGTGCCAGCAGCGTCCGAAACCGGCCTCAAGAGACCCAGTACTTC
.,many,TRBV27,TRBJ1-5,CASGIGRDQPQHF,TGTGCCAGCGGAATTGGACGGGATCAGCCCCAGCATTTT
.,medium-sized,TRBV20-1,TRBJ1-2,CSAQPGPQRSGYTF,TGCAGTGCCCAGCCGGGACCTCAAAGGTCTGGCTACACCTTC